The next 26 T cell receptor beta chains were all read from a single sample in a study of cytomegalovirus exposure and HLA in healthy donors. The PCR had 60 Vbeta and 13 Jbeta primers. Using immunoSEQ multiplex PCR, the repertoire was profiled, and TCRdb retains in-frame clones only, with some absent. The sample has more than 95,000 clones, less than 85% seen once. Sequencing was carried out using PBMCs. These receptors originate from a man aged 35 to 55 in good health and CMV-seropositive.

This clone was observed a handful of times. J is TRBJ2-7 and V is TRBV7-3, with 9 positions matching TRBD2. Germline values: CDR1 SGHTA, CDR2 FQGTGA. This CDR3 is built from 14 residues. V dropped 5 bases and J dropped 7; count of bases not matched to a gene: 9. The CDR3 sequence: CASSQDSGGDEQYF. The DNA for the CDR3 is TGTGCCAGCAGCCAAGATAGCGGGGGCGATGAGCAGTACTTC.

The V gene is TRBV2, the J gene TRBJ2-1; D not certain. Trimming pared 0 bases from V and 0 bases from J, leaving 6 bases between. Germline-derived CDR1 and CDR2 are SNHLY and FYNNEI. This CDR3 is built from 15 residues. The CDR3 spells CASSEARSSYNEQFF. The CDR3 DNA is TGTGCCAGCAGTGAAGCAAGGAGCTCCTACAATGAGCAGTTCTTC. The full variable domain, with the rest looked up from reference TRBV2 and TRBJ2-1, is EPEVTQTPSHQVTQMGQEVILRCVPISNHLYFYWYRQILGQKVEFLVSFYNNEISEKSEIFDDQFSVERPDGSNFTLKIRSTKLEDSAMYFCASSEARSSYNEQFFGPGTRLTVL.

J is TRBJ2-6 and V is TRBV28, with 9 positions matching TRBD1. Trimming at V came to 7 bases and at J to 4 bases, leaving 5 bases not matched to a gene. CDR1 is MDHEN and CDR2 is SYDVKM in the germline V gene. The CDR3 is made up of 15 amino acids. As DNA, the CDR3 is TGTGCCAGCACGGGGACAGGGCGAGGGGCCAACGTCCTGACTTTC. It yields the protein CASTGTGRGANVLTF.

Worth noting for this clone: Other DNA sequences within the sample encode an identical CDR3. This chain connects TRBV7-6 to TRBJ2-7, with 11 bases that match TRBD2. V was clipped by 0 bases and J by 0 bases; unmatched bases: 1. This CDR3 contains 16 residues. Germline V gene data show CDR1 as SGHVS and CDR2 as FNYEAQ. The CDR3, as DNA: TGTGCCAGCAGCTTAGCCACTAGCGGGAGCTCCTACGAGCAGTACTTC. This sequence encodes CASSLATSGSSYEQYF.

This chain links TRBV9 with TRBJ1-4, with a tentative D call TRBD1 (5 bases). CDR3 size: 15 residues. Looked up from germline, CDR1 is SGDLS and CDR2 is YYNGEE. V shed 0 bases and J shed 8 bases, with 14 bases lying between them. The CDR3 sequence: CASSVGGVGGEKLFF. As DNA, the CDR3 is TGTGCCAGCAGCGTAGGAGGGGTCGGGGGAGAAAAACTGTTTTTT.

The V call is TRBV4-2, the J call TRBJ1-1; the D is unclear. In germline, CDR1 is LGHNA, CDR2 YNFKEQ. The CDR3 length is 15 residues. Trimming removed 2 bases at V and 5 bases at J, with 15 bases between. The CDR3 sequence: CASSQMAGGKTEAFF. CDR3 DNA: TGTGCCAGCAGCCAAATGGCCGGAGGTAAAACTGAAGCTTTCTTT.

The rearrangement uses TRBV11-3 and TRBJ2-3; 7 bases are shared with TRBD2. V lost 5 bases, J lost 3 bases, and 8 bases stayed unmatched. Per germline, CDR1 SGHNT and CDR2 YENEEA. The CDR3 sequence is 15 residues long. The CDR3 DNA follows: TGTGCCAGCAGCCCGCGGAGCGGGACGACAGATACGCAGTATTTT. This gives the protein CASSPRSGTTDTQYF.

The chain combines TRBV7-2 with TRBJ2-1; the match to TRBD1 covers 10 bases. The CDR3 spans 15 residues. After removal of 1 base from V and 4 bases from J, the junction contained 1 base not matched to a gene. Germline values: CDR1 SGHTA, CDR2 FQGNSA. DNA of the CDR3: TGTGCCAGCAGCTTAGTGGACAGGGGGTACAATGAGCAGTTCTTC. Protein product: CASSLVDRGYNEQFF.

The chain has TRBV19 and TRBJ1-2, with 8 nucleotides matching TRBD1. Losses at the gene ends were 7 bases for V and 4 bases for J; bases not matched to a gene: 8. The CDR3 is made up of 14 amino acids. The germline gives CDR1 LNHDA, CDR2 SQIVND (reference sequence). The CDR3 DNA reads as TGTGCCAGTACACTAGGACAGGGAAGCTATGGCTACACCTTC. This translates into CASTLGQGSYGYTF. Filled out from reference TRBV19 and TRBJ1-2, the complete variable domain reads DGGITQSPKYLFRKEGQNVTLSCEQNLNHDAMYWYRQDPGQGLRLIYYSQIVNDFQKGDIAEGYSVSREKKESFPLTVTSAQKNPTAFYLCASTLGQGSYGYTFGSGTRLTVV.

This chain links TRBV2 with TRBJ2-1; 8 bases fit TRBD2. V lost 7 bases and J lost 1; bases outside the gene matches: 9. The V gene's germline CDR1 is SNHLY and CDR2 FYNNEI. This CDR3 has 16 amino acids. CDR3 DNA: TGTGCCAGCACTACTAGCGGACGTGGGTCCTACAATGAGCAGTTCTTC. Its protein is CASTTSGRGSYNEQFF.

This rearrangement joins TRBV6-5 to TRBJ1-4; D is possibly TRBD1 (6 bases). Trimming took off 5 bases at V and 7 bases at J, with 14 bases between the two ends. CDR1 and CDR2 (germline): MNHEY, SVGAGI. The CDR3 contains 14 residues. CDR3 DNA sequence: TGTGCCAGCAGTCGAAACAGGGAGGGTGAAAAACTGTTTTTT. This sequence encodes CASSRNREGEKLFF.

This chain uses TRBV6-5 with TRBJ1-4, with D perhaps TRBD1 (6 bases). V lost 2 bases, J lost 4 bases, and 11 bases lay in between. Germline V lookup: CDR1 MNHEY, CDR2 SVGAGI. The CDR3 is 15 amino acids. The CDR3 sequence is CASSYAGARNEKLFF. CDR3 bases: TGTGCCAGCAGTTACGCGGGGGCCCGTAATGAAAAACTGTTTTTT.

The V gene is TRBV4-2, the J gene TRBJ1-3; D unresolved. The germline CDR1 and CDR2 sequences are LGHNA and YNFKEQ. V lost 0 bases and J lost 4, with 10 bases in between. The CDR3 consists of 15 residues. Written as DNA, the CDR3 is TGTGCCAGCAGCCAAGAAGGACGGGAAGGAAACACCATATATTTT. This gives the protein CASSQEGREGNTIYF.

CDR3 amino acids: CASSIRGQGHLDSPLHF. CDR3 in DNA: TGTGCCAGTAGTATAAGAGGACAGGGCCACTTGGATTCACCCCTCCACTTT. The chain uses TRBV19 and TRBJ1-6; 8 bases line up with TRBD1. Germline V gene sequence: CDR1 LNHDA, CDR2 SQIVND (reference sequence). The CDR3 has 17 residues. V dropped 2 bases and J dropped 8; count of bases not matched to a gene: 11.

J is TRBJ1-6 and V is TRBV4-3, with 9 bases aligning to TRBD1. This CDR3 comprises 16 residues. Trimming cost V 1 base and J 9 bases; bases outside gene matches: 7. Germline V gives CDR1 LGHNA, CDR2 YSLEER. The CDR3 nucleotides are TGCGCCAGCAGCCAAGCCCGGGGGACAGGGACTTCACCCCTCCACTTT. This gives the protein CASSQARGTGTSPLHF.

The CDR3 region is CASSSTGETNQPQHF. In DNA, the CDR3 is TGCGCCAGCAGTTCCACAGGGGAGACCAATCAGCCCCAGCATTTT. This sequence joins TRBV10-1 and TRBJ1-5; 7 positions match TRBD1. The germline CDR1 and CDR2 sequences are WNHNN and SYGVQD (reference sequence). The CDR3 is 15 residues long. V shed 5 bases, J shed 3 bases, and the junction held 7 bases outside the gene matches.

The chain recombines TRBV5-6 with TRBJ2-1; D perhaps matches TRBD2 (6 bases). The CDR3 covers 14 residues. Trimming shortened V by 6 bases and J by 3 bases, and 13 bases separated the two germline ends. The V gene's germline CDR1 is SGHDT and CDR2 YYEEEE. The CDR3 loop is CASNPEEGYNEQFF. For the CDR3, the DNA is TGTGCCAGCAACCCCGAGGAGGGCTACAATGAGCAGTTCTTC.

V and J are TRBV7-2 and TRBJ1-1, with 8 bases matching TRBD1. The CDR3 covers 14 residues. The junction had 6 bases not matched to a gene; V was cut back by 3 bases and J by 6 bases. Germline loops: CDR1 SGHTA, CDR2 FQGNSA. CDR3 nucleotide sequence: TGTGCCAGCAGCTTTTGGGGACAGGTCTCTGAAGCTTTCTTT. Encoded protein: CASSFWGQVSEAFF.

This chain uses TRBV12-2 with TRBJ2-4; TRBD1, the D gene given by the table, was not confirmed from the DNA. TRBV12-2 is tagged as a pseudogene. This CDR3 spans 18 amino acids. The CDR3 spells CASRFLGQGNWSKNIQYF. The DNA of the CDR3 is TGTGCAAGTCGCTTTTTGGGACAGGGAAATTGGTCCAAAAACATTCAGTACTTC.

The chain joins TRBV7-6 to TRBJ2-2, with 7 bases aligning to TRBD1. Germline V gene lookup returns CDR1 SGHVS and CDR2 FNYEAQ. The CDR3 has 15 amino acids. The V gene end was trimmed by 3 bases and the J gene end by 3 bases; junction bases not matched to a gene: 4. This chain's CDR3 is CASSFLQGYTGELFF. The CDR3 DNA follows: TGTGCCAGCAGCTTCCTACAGGGGTACACCGGGGAGCTGTTTTTT.

CDR3 DNA sequence: TGTGCCAGCAGCGTAGGGCCGGGACTAGGAGACGAGCAGTACTTC. Translated: CASSVGPGLGDEQYF. V gene TRBV9 combines with J gene TRBJ2-7; 8 nucleotides agree with TRBD2. The V gene's germline CDR1 is SGDLS and CDR2 YYNGEE. The CDR3 runs to 15 residues. J was trimmed by 5 bases and V by 0 bases; bases with no gene match: 7.

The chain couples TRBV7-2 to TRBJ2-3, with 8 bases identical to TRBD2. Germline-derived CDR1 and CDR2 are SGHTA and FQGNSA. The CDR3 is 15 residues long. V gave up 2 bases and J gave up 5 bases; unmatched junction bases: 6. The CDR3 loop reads CASSLISGGLDTQYF. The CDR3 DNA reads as TGTGCCAGCAGCTTAATAAGCGGGGGTTTAGATACGCAGTATTTT. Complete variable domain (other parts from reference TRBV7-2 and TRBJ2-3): GAGVSQSPSNKVTEKGKDVELRCDPISGHTALYWYRQSLGQGLEFLIYFQGNSAPDKSGLPSDRFSAERTGGSVSTLTIQRTQQEDSAVYLCASSLISGGLDTQYFGPGTRLTVL.

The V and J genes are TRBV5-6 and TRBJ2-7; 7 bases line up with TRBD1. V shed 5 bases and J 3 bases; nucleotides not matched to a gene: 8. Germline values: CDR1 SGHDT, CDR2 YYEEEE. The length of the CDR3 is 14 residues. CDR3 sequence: CASSLPGQIYEQYF. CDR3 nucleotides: TGTGCCAGCAGTCTCCCGGGACAGATCTACGAGCAGTACTTC.

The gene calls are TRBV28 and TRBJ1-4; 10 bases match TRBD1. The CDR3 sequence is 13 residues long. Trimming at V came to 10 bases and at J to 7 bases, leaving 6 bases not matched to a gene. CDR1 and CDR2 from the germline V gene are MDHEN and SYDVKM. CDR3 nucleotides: TGTGCCACCCTAGGACAGGGGGGTGAAAAACTGTTTTTT. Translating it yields CATLGQGGEKLFF.

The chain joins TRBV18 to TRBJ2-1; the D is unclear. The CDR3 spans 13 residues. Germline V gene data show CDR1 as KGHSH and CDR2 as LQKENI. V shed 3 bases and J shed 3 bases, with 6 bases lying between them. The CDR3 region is CASSPSHYNEQFF. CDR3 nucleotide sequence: TGTGCCAGCTCACCTTCCCACTACAATGAGCAGTTCTTC.

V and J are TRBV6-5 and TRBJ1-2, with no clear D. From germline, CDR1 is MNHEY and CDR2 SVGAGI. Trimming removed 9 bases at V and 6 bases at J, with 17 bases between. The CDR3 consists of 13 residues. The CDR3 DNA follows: TGTGCCAGTAGCCGGAGGGAGGTGGATGGCTACACCTTC. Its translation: CASSRREVDGYTF.